Presented here are 3 T cell receptor beta chains from one specimen sequenced in a study of blood T cell repertoires in COVID-19. The assay was immunoSEQ multiplex PCR, and TCRdb's table has in-frame clones only and misses some. Altogether over 110,000 clones are present, around 81% being singletons, with the ten largest covering approximately 8.2%. The material sequenced was peripheral blood. The receptor source for this set is a human donor in a cohort sampled during active COVID-19.

The chain combines TRBV7-8 with TRBJ2-2; tentatively, D is TRBD1 (6 bases). Trimming pared 6 bases from V and 5 bases from J, leaving 13 bases between. This CDR3 is built from 14 residues. Per the germline V gene, CDR1 is SGHVS and CDR2 is FQNEAQ. The CDR3 DNA is TGTGCCAGCAGGCTAACAGGGTCAACCGGGGAGCTGTTTTTT. The encoded protein is CASRLTGSTGELFF.

The chain joins TRBV28 to TRBJ1-5, with TRBD1 identical over 8 bases. Germline loops: CDR1 MDHEN, CDR2 SYDVKM. There are 15 residues in the CDR3. V lost 4 bases and J lost 6; bases outside the gene matches: 8. The CDR3 nucleotides read TGTGCCAGCAGTTCTGGACAGGGAATCAGTCAGCCCCAGCATTTT. This gives the protein CASSSGQGISQPQHF.

The chain employs TRBV20-1 and TRBJ2-1, with 10 bases that match TRBD2. The J segment lost 4 bases and the V segment lost 3 bases, leaving 12 bases of the junction unmatched. The length of the CDR3 is 17 residues. The germline V gene has CDR1 DFQATT and CDR2 SNEGSKA (reference sequence). CDR3 in amino acids: CSASSRVRAGGYNEQFF. CDR3 nucleotides: TGCAGTGCTAGTTCCCGCGTCAGAGCGGGAGGGTACAATGAGCAGTTCTTC.